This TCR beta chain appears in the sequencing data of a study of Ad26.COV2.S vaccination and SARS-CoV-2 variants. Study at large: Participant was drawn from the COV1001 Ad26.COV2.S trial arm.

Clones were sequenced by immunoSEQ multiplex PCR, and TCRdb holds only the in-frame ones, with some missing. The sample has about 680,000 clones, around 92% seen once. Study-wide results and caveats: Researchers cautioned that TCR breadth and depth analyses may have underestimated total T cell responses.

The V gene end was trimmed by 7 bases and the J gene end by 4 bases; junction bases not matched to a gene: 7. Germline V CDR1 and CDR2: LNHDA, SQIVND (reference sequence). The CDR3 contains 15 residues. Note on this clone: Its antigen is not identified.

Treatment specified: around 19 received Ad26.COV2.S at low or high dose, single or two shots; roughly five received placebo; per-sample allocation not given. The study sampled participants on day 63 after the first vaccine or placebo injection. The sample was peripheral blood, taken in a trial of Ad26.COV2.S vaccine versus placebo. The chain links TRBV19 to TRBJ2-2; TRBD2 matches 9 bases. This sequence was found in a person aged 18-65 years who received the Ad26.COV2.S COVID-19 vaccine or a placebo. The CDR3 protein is CASKGLALSTGELFF. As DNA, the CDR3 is TGTGCCAGTAAGGGACTAGCATTATCCACCGGGGAGCTGTTTTTT.